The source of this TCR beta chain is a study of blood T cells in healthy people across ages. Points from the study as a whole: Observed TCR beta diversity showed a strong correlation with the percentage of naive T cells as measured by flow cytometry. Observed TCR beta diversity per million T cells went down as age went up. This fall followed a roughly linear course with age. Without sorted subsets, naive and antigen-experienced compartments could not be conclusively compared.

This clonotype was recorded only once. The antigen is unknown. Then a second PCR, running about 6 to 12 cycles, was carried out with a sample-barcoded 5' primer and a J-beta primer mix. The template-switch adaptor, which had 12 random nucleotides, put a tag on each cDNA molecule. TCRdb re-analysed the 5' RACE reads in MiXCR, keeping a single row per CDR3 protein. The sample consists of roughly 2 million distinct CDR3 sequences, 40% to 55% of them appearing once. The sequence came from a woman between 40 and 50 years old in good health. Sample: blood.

CDR3 loop: CAWSAPVPGTQYF. Here the CDR3 DNA reads TGTGCCTGGAGCGCTCCGGTCCCGGGTACGCAGTATTTT. The V call is TRBV30, the J call TRBJ2-3; D not certain. Germline V CDR1 and CDR2: GTSNPN, SVGIG (reference sequence). The CDR3 is 13 amino acids. Trimming pared 3 bases from V and 8 bases from J, leaving 15 bases between.